These 16 T cell receptor beta chains were all obtained from the same sample, sequenced in a study of T cell repertoires in cytomegalovirus infection. TCRdb reanalysed the reads using MiXCR and keeps one entry per CDR3 protein. The sample lists about a million distinct CDR3 sequences; roughly 31% were seen once. No antigens are known for them. The sequenced sample was cultured CD8+ T cells from PBMCs, obtained from culture after CMV antigen stimulation. The receptors derive from a human donor in good health (CMV status not recorded). Some clones in this sample may be carry-over from other donors' samples.

Only a few counts were recorded for this clonotype. The chain employs TRBV6-5 and TRBJ1-2; TRBD1 is a possible D gene (5 bases). Germline V CDR1 and CDR2: MNHEY, SVGAGI. Between the trimmed V and J ends, which lost 6 bases and 3 bases, there was a span of 14 bases. CDR3 length: 14 residues. The CDR3 DNA reads as TGTGCCAGCAGCCTCTGGGGACCCGACTATGGCTACACCTTC. Translating gives CASSLWGPDYGYTF.

This clonotype was detected a few times. The chain recombines TRBV12-3 or TRBV12-4 with TRBJ1-1; TRBD1 might be the D (5 bases). Trimming stripped 5 bases from V and 5 bases from J, with 21 bases between. This CDR3 spans 16 amino acids. CDR3 sequence reads: CASSLPGPTMGTEAFF. The CDR3 DNA is TGTGCCAGCAGTCTCCCGGGACCGACTATGGGGACTGAAGCTTTCTTT.

This chain links TRBV4-2 with TRBJ2-1; 7 bases fit TRBD2. The CDR3 is 16 residues long. The junction had 8 bases not matched to a gene; V was cut back by 1 base and J by 5 bases. Looked up from germline, CDR1 is LGHNA and CDR2 is YNFKEQ. This CDR3 is CASSQAPGLGDNEQFF. Written as DNA, the CDR3 is TGTGCCAGCAGCCAAGCGCCCGGACTAGGGGACAATGAGCAGTTCTTC.

The chain has TRBV27 and TRBJ2-7; possible D gene TRBD1, 6 bases. Deletions cut 6 bases from V and 1 base from J, with 19 bases between. CDR3 size: 16 residues. Germline CDR1 MNHEY, CDR2 SMNVEV (reference sequence). CDR3 in amino acids: CASSPTGQGASYEQYV. CDR3 sequence (DNA): TGTGCCAGCAGCCCAACGGGACAAGGGGCATCCTACGAGCAGTACGTC.

The chain links TRBV28 to TRBJ1-1, with D unresolved. V lost 4 bases and J lost 0, with 12 bases in between. The CDR3 spans 15 residues. Germline CDR1 is MDHEN and CDR2 is SYDVKM. The CDR3 loop is CASSSPRLMNTEAFF. Here the CDR3 DNA reads TGTGCCAGCAGTTCACCCAGACTAATGAACACTGAAGCTTTCTTT.

This clonotype was seen a handful of times. The V gene is TRBV28, the J gene TRBJ2-2; no reliable D call. CDR1 is MDHEN, CDR2 SYDVKM, per germline. The ends were cut back, 2 bases at V and 6 bases at J, with 10 bases in the middle. There are 14 residues in the CDR3. CDR3 sequence (DNA): TGTGCCAGCAGTTTAAGGGTACCACCCGGGGAGCTGTTTTTT. Its translation is CASSLRVPPGELFF.

As for this clonotype: The junction shows a germline mismatch at one end, possibly a read error. V is TRBV7-7 and J is TRBJ2-5; D may correspond to TRBD1 or TRBD2 (6 bases each). Germline lookup yields CDR1 SSHAT and CDR2 FNYEAQ (reference sequence). The CDR3 consists of 15 residues. CDR3 in amino acids: CASSPSSGARETQYF. The CDR3 DNA reads as TGTGCTAGCAGCCCCAGCTCGGGGGCCAGGGAGACCCAGTACTTC.

This clonotype was seen only a few times. This chain joins TRBV29-1 and TRBJ2-2; TRBD2 is a possible D gene (5 bases). Per germline, CDR1 SQVTM and CDR2 ANQGSEA. There are 13 residues in the CDR3. V was trimmed by 8 bases and J by 4 bases, leaving 14 bases between them. The CDR3 loop reads CSIEGTGTGELFF. CDR3 sequence (DNA): TGCAGCATAGAGGGAACGGGCACCGGGGAGCTGTTTTTT.

The sample holds many counts of this clonotype. The V gene is TRBV7-6, the J gene TRBJ2-1, with TRBD2 identical over 10 bases. This CDR3 is built from 15 residues. The germline V gene has CDR1 SGHVS and CDR2 FNYEAQ. Trimming took 4 bases from V and 4 from J; bases not matched to a gene: 4. CDR3 region: CASSYTSGEYNEQFF. CDR3 sequence (DNA): TGTGCCAGCAGCTACACTAGCGGGGAATACAATGAGCAGTTCTTC.

The chain is built from TRBV27 and TRBJ1-2; the D gene is possibly TRBD1 (5 bases). Trimming stripped 5 bases from V and 7 bases from J, with 20 bases between. CDR1 and CDR2 (germline): MNHEY, SMNVEV (reference sequence). The CDR3 length is 15 residues. The CDR3 reads CASSPTTTRELGYTF. The CDR3 region has the DNA TGTGCCAGCAGTCCTACAACAACCAGGGAGCTTGGCTACACCTTC.

This clonotype was picked up many times. The rearrangement joins TRBV12-3 or TRBV12-4 to TRBJ2-5, with TRBD1 matching over 10 bases. This CDR3 contains 14 residues. V lost 5 bases and J lost 5; bases outside the gene matches: 5. CDR3 nucleotides: TGTGCCAGCAGTAGCGGGACAGGGGAGGAGACCCAGTACTTC. It specifies CASSSGTGEETQYF.

This clonotype was counted ten times or more. This chain connects TRBV7-2 to TRBJ2-5, with 11 bases lining up with TRBD1. This CDR3 is built from 18 residues. J was trimmed by 5 bases and V by 3 bases; bases with no gene match: 14. Germline V CDR1 and CDR2: SGHTA, FQGNSA. CDR3 residues: CASSFWTGGESTLETQYF. DNA of the CDR3: TGTGCCAGCAGCTTTTGGACAGGGGGCGAATCGACTCTGGAGACCCAGTACTTC.

This clonotype was seen many times. The gene calls are TRBV7-6 and TRBJ2-3; TRBD1 might be the D (6 bases). The CDR3 is made up of 16 amino acids. V was shortened by 0 bases and J by 3 bases, with 13 bases between the two germline ends. Germline V gives CDR1 SGHVS, CDR2 FNYEAQ. CDR3 in amino acids: CASSLAGQSFTDTQYF. In DNA form, the CDR3 reads TGTGCCAGCAGCTTAGCCGGACAGTCGTTTACAGATACGCAGTATTTT. Variable domain in full (rest from reference TRBV7-6 and TRBJ2-3): GAGVSQSPRYKVTKRGQDVALRCDPISGHVSLYWYRQALGQGPEFLTYFNYEAQQDKSGLPNDRFSAERPEGSISTLTIQRTEQRDSAMYRCASSLAGQSFTDTQYFGPGTRLTVL.

A few counts support this clonotype. The rearrangement links TRBV11-2 to TRBJ2-1; D might be TRBD2 (6 bases). CDR3 size: 15 residues. The germline V gene encodes CDR1 SGHAT and CDR2 FQNNGV. Between the trimmed V and J ends, which lost 3 bases and 2 bases, there was a span of 11 bases. The chain's CDR3 is CASSFAGSTYNEQFF. The CDR3 nucleotides are TGTGCCAGCAGCTTCGCGGGGAGTACCTACAATGAGCAGTTCTTC.

This clonotype was counted many times. This sequence joins TRBV7-8 and TRBJ1-1; D ambiguous. CDR1 is SGHVS, CDR2 FQNEAQ, per germline. V shed 0 bases and J shed 1 base, with 9 bases lying between them. CDR3 length: 15 amino acids. The CDR3 is CASSLADWGNTEAFF. DNA for the CDR3: TGTGCCAGCAGCTTAGCGGACTGGGGGAACACTGAAGCTTTCTTT.

This clonotype was observed a handful of times. This chain joins TRBV25-1 and TRBJ1-5, with D hard to call. The CDR3 runs 13 residues. Germline loops: CDR1 MGHDK, CDR2 SYGVNS. Trimming removed 1 base at V and 2 bases at J, with 3 bases between. CDR3 sequence (DNA): TGTGCCAGCAGTGAATTTGGCAATCAGCCCCAGCATTTT. Translating it yields CASSEFGNQPQHF.